The source of this T cell receptor (beta chain) is a study of post-analysis software for immune sequencing data. Trimming left V 3 bases short and J 5 bases short, with 19 bases between. CDR3 size: 16 residues. Germline CDR1 ENHRY, CDR2 SYGVKD. This clonotype has a handful of counts. Its antigen is not identified. Overall study findings and caveats: TRBV segments more frequent in patients than in controls numbered several and included TRBV5-6, TRBV5-1 and TRBV20-1.

Unique molecular identifiers had been added to the TCR beta cDNA libraries. TCRdb redid the calling of the PCR reads with MiXCR, one entry per CDR3 protein. Seen here are 450,000 to 700,000 distinct CDR3 sequences, around 47% observed once, and the top ten hold about 1.8%. The sample comprised blood. The sequence came from a girl aged 5 to 17 with multiple sclerosis. The chain employs TRBV10-3 and TRBJ2-5; D is undetermined. DNA of the CDR3: TGTGCCATCAGTGAAGTAAAGGTCCTTAAACGTGAGACCCAGTACTTC. It translates to CAISEVKVLKRETQYF.